A selection of T cell receptor beta chains follows, all from one sample in a study of technical replicates of blood from a handful of donors. Method: immunoSEQ multiplex PCR; TCRdb's copy keeps in-frame clones and lacks some. The data contain about 79,000 clones, about 91% of them seen just once; the ten biggest clones take up under 0.5%. Sequences were obtained from T cells isolated from PBMCs. The receptor source for this set is a human donor in good health. Some clones in this sample may be carry-over from other donors' samples. Both conserved end residues are part of each CDR3. A D gene is named only where the DNA matches it firmly. Some rows mark clone size as missing; the rest say once, few, many or name a class of expanded clone.

D gene: TRBD2
J gene: TRBJ2-3
clone size: NA
V gene: TRBV23-1
CDR3 length: 15
CDR3 DNA: TGCGCCAGCAGTCCCCTAGCGGGGCGCACAGATACGCAGTATTTT
CDR3 protein: CASSPLAGRTDTQYF

D gene: TRBD2
J gene: TRBJ2-3
clone size: NA
V gene: TRBV19
CDR3 length: 15
CDR3 DNA: TGTGCCAGTAGTAACCGAGCGGGAGGTTCGGATACGCAGTATTTT
CDR3 protein: CASSNRAGGSDTQYF

D gene: NA
J gene: TRBJ2-2
clone size: NA
V gene: TRBV4-2
CDR3 length: 14
CDR3 DNA: TGTGCCAGCAGCCAAGGACTGAACACCGGGGAGCTGTTTTTT
CDR3 protein: CASSQGLNTGELFF

D gene: NA
J gene: TRBJ1-6
clone size: NA
V gene: TRBV7-6
CDR3 length: 13
CDR3 DNA: TGTGCCAGCAGCTTAGGTATCAGGTCACCCCTCCACTTT
CDR3 protein: CASSLGIRSPLHF

D gene: NA
J gene: TRBJ2-5
clone size: NA
V gene: TRBV25-1
CDR3 length: 13
CDR3 DNA: TGTGCCAGCAGAAAACAGGGTGTGGAGACCCAGTACTTC
CDR3 protein: CASRKQGVETQYF

D gene: NA
J gene: TRBJ2-3
clone size: NA
V gene: TRBV2
CDR3 length: 14
CDR3 DNA: TGTGCCGACCGGACTTTTACTAGCACAGATACGCAGTATTTT
CDR3 protein: CADRTFTSTDTQYF

D gene: NA
J gene: TRBJ2-7
clone size: few
V gene: TRBV18
CDR3 length: 13
CDR3 DNA: TGTGCCAGCTCACCACAGGGAGGAGGCGAGCAGTACTTC
CDR3 protein: CASSPQGGGEQYF

D gene: TRBD2
J gene: TRBJ2-7
clone size: NA
V gene: TRBV5-3
CDR3 length: 14
CDR3 DNA: TGTGCCGGAACGGGGGGGCGGGAGAATTACGAGCAGTACTTC
CDR3 protein: CAGTGGRENYEQYF

D gene: TRBD1
J gene: TRBJ2-3
clone size: once
V gene: TRBV5-6
CDR3 length: 17
CDR3 DNA: TGTGCCAGCAGCCCGACAGGGGAGGCCCCCCACACAGATACGCAGTATTTT
CDR3 protein: CASSPTGEAPHTDTQYF

D gene: NA
J gene: TRBJ1-2
clone size: NA
V gene: TRBV6-5
CDR3 length: 14
CDR3 DNA: TGTGCCAGCAGTTACTCTTGGGGGGAAGGTGGCTACACCTTC
CDR3 protein: CASSYSWGEGGYTF

D gene: NA
J gene: TRBJ1-3
clone size: NA
V gene: TRBV4-1
CDR3 length: 15
CDR3 DNA: TGCGCCAGCAGCCAAGATTTACAAACTGGAAACACCATATATTTT
CDR3 protein: CASSQDLQTGNTIYF

D gene: TRBD1
J gene: TRBJ1-1
clone size: NA
V gene: TRBV2
CDR3 length: 14
CDR3 DNA: TGTGCCAGCAGTGGACAGGGTCCGGGCACTGAAGCTTTCTTT
CDR3 protein: CASSGQGPGTEAFF

D gene: TRBD1
J gene: TRBJ1-1
clone size: few
V gene: TRBV4-2
CDR3 length: 13
CDR3 DNA: TGTGCCAGCAGACAGGGGAGTATCCCTGAAGCTTTCTTT
CDR3 protein: CASRQGSIPEAFF

D gene: TRBD1
J gene: TRBJ2-7
clone size: once
V gene: TRBV9
CDR3 length: 15
CDR3 DNA: TGTGCCAGCAGCGTACAGGACAGGGGGACCTACGAGCAGTACTTC
CDR3 protein: CASSVQDRGTYEQYF

D gene: NA
J gene: TRBJ1-2
clone size: NA
V gene: TRBV6-1
CDR3 length: 17
CDR3 DNA: TGTGCCAGCAGTGATATTTTATTGGGGGCGGCGAACTATGGCTACACCTTC
CDR3 protein: CASSDILLGAANYGYTF

D gene: TRBD2
J gene: TRBJ2-1
clone size: once
V gene: TRBV10-3
CDR3 length: 18
CDR3 DNA: TGTGCCATCAGTGAGTCACTAGCGGGAGGATCGGAAAACAATGAGCAGTTCTTC
CDR3 protein: CAISESLAGGSENNEQFF

D gene: TRBD1
J gene: TRBJ2-5
clone size: NA
V gene: TRBV7-9
CDR3 length: 14
CDR3 DNA: TGTGCCAGCAGCTTAGACAGGGGGCGGGAGACCCAGTACTTC
CDR3 protein: CASSLDRGRETQYF

D gene: NA
J gene: TRBJ2-7
clone size: NA
V gene: TRBV7-2
CDR3 length: 13
CDR3 DNA: TGTGCCAGCAGCTTAGCGCCAGACTACGAGCAGTACTTC
CDR3 protein: CASSLAPDYEQYF

D gene: NA
J gene: TRBJ1-4
clone size: NA
V gene: TRBV5-1
CDR3 length: 14
CDR3 DNA: TGCGCCAGCAGCTTGCTTGCAACTAATGAAAAACTGTTTTTT
CDR3 protein: CASSLLATNEKLFF

D gene: TRBD2
J gene: TRBJ2-3
clone size: NA
V gene: TRBV28
CDR3 length: 15
CDR3 DNA: TGTGCCAGCAGTCTAACTAGCGGGAGTGGGGATACGCAGTATTTT
CDR3 protein: CASSLTSGSGDTQYF

D gene: NA
J gene: TRBJ2-2
clone size: NA
V gene: TRBV9
CDR3 length: 14
CDR3 DNA: TGTGCCAGCAGCGTAGGCCACACCACCGGGGAGCTGTTTTTT
CDR3 protein: CASSVGHTTGELFF

D gene: TRBD1
J gene: TRBJ1-1
clone size: NA
V gene: TRBV10-1
CDR3 length: 14
CDR3 DNA: TGCGCCAGCAGAGTAGACAGGGGACGCACTGAAGCTTTCTTT
CDR3 protein: CASRVDRGRTEAFF

D gene: TRBD2
J gene: TRBJ2-7
clone size: NA
V gene: TRBV5-8
CDR3 length: 15
CDR3 DNA: TGTGCCAGCAAGTGGACTAGCGGGATTGTCCACGAGCAGTACTTC
CDR3 protein: CASKWTSGIVHEQYF

D gene: NA
J gene: TRBJ1-5
clone size: few
V gene: TRBV2
CDR3 length: 12
CDR3 DNA: TGTGCCAGCGGACGGGGGGATCAGCCCCAGCATTTT
CDR3 protein: CASGRGDQPQHF

D gene: TRBD1
J gene: TRBJ1-1
clone size: NA
V gene: TRBV7-9
CDR3 length: 16
CDR3 DNA: TGTGCCAGCAGCGCCCCGGGACAGGGGGTGAACACTGAAGCTTTCTTT
CDR3 protein: CASSAPGQGVNTEAFF

D gene: NA
J gene: TRBJ2-7
clone size: NA
V gene: TRBV27
CDR3 length: 19
CDR3 DNA: TGTGCCAGCAGACCCAGACCGGTACATCTTCGGGCGGGAAAGAGCGAGCAGTACTTC
CDR3 protein: CASRPRPVHLRAGKSEQYF

D gene: TRBD2
J gene: TRBJ2-5
clone size: NA
V gene: TRBV19
CDR3 length: 18
CDR3 DNA: TGTGCCAGTAGTATACCCGGACTAGCGGGACGAAAGGTCGAGACCCAGTACTTC
CDR3 protein: CASSIPGLAGRKVETQYF

D gene: NA
J gene: TRBJ2-7
clone size: NA
V gene: TRBV10-3
CDR3 length: 14
CDR3 DNA: TGTGCCATCACAGAGACTCACCGGTCCTACGAGCAGTACTTC
CDR3 protein: CAITETHRSYEQYF

D gene: NA
J gene: TRBJ2-5
clone size: NA
V gene: TRBV5-5
CDR3 length: 13
CDR3 DNA: TGTGCCAGCAGCTTGGGGTTAGCCGAGACCCAGTACTTC
CDR3 protein: CASSLGLAETQYF

D gene: NA
J gene: TRBJ2-1
clone size: NA
V gene: TRBV18
CDR3 length: 11
CDR3 DNA: TGTGCCAGCTCACCGAGTGATGAGCAGTTCTTC
CDR3 protein: CASSPSDEQFF